These 21 T cell receptor beta chains share one sample of origin, sequenced in a study of cytomegalovirus exposure and HLA in healthy donors. PCR used 60 Vbeta primers and 13 Jbeta primers. Clones were sequenced by immunoSEQ multiplex PCR, and TCRdb holds only the in-frame ones, with some missing. The sample includes around 130,000 clones, approximately 80% of them seen just once. The sample was PBMCs. The receptors stem from a male donor in good health and CMV-seropositive.

This chain connects TRBV6-4 to TRBJ2-3, with TRBD2 matching over 10 bases. Germline V gene data show CDR1 as MRHNA and CDR2 as SNTAGT. V lost 6 bases, J lost 4 bases, and 7 bases stayed unmatched. CDR3 length equals 15 residues. CDR3 DNA: TGTGCCAGCAGCCCTAGCGGGAGTGCCGCAGATACGCAGTATTTT. It codes for CASSPSGSAADTQYF.

This rearrangement joins TRBV15 to TRBJ2-5; TRBD2 might be the D (6 bases). The germline V and J ends were trimmed by 0 bases and 5 bases, with 13 bases remaining between them. The length of the CDR3 is 15 residues. Germline V lookup: CDR1 LNHNV, CDR2 YYDKDF (reference sequence). The CDR3 loop is CATSRDRGSWETQYF. The DNA for the CDR3 is TGTGCCACCAGCAGAGACCGGGGGTCATGGGAGACCCAGTACTTC.

The chain has TRBV19 and TRBJ2-3; 7 bases are a match to TRBD1. There are 15 residues in the CDR3. V shed 9 bases and J 4 bases; nucleotides not matched to a gene: 13. Germline V CDR1 and CDR2: LNHDA, SQIVND (reference sequence). The CDR3 loop reads CASSTGAAYADTQYF. The CDR3 DNA reads TGTGCCAGCTCTACAGGGGCCGCGTATGCAGATACGCAGTATTTT.

This chain uses TRBV14 with TRBJ2-3; D gene unclear. Germline V CDR1 and CDR2: SGHDN, FVKESK. The ends were cut back, 8 bases at V and 0 bases at J, with 9 bases in the middle. This CDR3 contains 13 residues. CDR3 nucleotide sequence: TGTGCCAGCGGTTCGGAGAGCACAGATACGCAGTATTTT. It translates to CASGSESTDTQYF.

This chain uses TRBV15 with TRBJ1-1; TRBD1 might be the D (6 bases). The V gene lost 5 bases and the J gene lost 1 base, with 11 bases spanning the gap. Looked up from germline, CDR1 is LNHNV and CDR2 is YYDKDF (reference sequence). The length of the CDR3 is 14 residues. DNA of the CDR3: TGTGCCACCAGCTTAGGACAGACGAACACTGAAGCTTTCTTT. Its translation is CATSLGQTNTEAFF.

V and J are TRBV7-2 and TRBJ1-4, with a possible D match to TRBD1 (5 bases). The ends were cut back, 4 bases at V and 0 bases at J, with 12 bases in the middle. Germline V CDR1 and CDR2: SGHTA, FQGNSA. CDR3 length: 16 amino acids. The CDR3 nucleotides read TGTGCCAGCAGCTCCCGGGGGGGAGCAACTAATGAAAAACTGTTTTTT. Residues: CASSSRGGATNEKLFF.

The chain employs TRBV18 and TRBJ2-3; 7 bases are a match to TRBD2. There are 18 residues in the CDR3. V trimming: 5 bases; J trimming: 1 base; junction bases outside the gene matches: 15. The germline CDR1 and CDR2 sequences are KGHSH and LQKENI. The CDR3 loop is CASSSLRDYISGTDTQYF. The CDR3, as DNA: TGTGCCAGCTCATCCCTCCGGGACTACATATCAGGCACAGATACGCAGTATTTT. Full variable domain (rest looked up from reference TRBV18 and TRBJ2-3): NAGVMQNPRHLVRRRGQEARLRCSPMKGHSHVYWYRQLPEEGLKFMVYLQKENIIDESGMPKERFSAEFPKEGPSILRIQQVVRGDSAAYFCASSSLRDYISGTDTQYFGPGTRLTVL.

The chain recombines TRBV4-1 with TRBJ2-7; TRBD2 matches 7 bases. The germline V gene has CDR1 MGHRA and CDR2 YSYEKL. The length of the CDR3 is 17 residues. J lost 6 bases, V lost 0 bases, and 14 bases had no gene match. The CDR3 here is CASSQDPVGGVIGEQYF. CDR3 DNA: TGCGCCAGCAGCCAAGATCCTGTGGGGGGGGTAATAGGCGAGCAGTACTTC.

The chain is built from TRBV28 and TRBJ1-1; 8 positions match TRBD1. J was trimmed by 10 bases and V by 2 bases; bases with no gene match: 0. Germline loops: CDR1 MDHEN, CDR2 SYDVKM. This CDR3 region has 11 residues. CDR3 bases: TGTGCCAGCAGTTTACAGGGGGCAGCTTTCTTT. Protein: CASSLQGAAFF.

The chain links TRBV7-9 to TRBJ2-7; TRBD2 aligns across 13 bases. CDR1 and CDR2 (germline): SEHNR, FQNEAQ (reference sequence). Germline trimming cut 1 base from V and 6 bases from J; bases unmatched to any gene: 3. CDR3 length equals 15 residues. DNA of the CDR3: TGTGCCAGCAGCTTAGTGGGACTAGCGGGAAGCGAGCAGTACTTC. Translating gives CASSLVGLAGSEQYF.

Concerning this clone itself: In the same sample, other DNA sequences code for this CDR3. The CDR3, as DNA: TGCGCCAGCAGCTTGAGCGGAACTTCCTACGAGCAGTACTTC. Residues: CASSLSGTSYEQYF. V is TRBV5-1 and J is TRBJ2-7; possible D gene TRBD2, 5 bases. Trimming took off 1 base at V and 1 base at J, with 9 bases between the two ends. Germline-derived CDR1 and CDR2 are SGHRS and YFSETQ. This CDR3 is built from 14 residues.

This chain connects TRBV10-3 to TRBJ2-1; TRBD1 is a possible D gene (5 bases). The germline V gene has CDR1 ENHRY and CDR2 SYGVKD. Trimming took 3 bases from V and 1 from J, leaving 10 bases between them. The CDR3 extends over 15 amino acids. The CDR3 is CAISEAGLSYNEQFF. CDR3 coding DNA: TGTGCCATCAGTGAAGCAGGGTTGTCCTACAATGAGCAGTTCTTC.

This rearrangement joins TRBV7-2 to TRBJ2-7; no firm D call. Trimming cost V 0 bases and J 0 bases, with 15 bases left between them. This CDR3 contains 17 residues. Germline assignment: CDR1 SGHTA and CDR2 FQGNSA. The CDR3: CASSLAFSPQNSYEQYF. Written as DNA, the CDR3 is TGTGCCAGCAGCTTAGCATTCAGTCCCCAGAACTCCTACGAGCAGTACTTC.

This sequence joins TRBV25-1 and TRBJ2-3; unclear D gene. The CDR3 length is 12 residues. The V gene lost 4 bases and the J gene lost 3 bases, with 5 bases spanning the gap. CDR1 and CDR2 from the germline V gene are MGHDK and SYGVNS. Written as DNA, the CDR3 is TGTGCCAGCAGTGGAGATACAGATACGCAGTATTTT. The encoded protein is CASSGDTDTQYF.

The chain carries TRBV6-5 and TRBJ1-5, with D unresolved. The CDR3 is 14 amino acids. Trimming stripped 4 bases from V and 4 bases from J, with 11 bases between. Germline V gene lookup returns CDR1 MNHEY and CDR2 SVGAGI. Here the CDR3 DNA reads TGTGCCAGCAGTTTCGGGGTAGGAAATCAGCCCCAGCATTTT. It codes for CASSFGVGNQPQHF.

Of note for this clone: One junction end disagrees with the germline gene, perhaps due to a read error. Different DNA sequences within this sample yield the same CDR3. The chain has TRBV7-2 and TRBJ2-7; the match to TRBD2 covers 11 bases. CDR3 length equals 14 residues. Germline V gene sequence: CDR1 SGHTA, CDR2 FQGNSA. DNA for the CDR3: TGTGCCAGCAGCCTAGCGGGAGGCGCCTACGAGCAGTACTTC. Translating gives CASSLAGGAYEQYF.

This clone was seen only a few times. The chain combines TRBV5-3 with TRBJ2-5; 10 positions agree with TRBD2. TRBV5-3 is recorded as an ORF, its role being uncertain. The CDR3 length is 14 residues. Trimming removed 1 base from V and 5 bases from J; junction bases left unmatched: 2. The CDR3 loop is CARSLTSGKETQYF. In nucleotides, the CDR3 is TGTGCCAGAAGCTTGACTAGCGGGAAGGAGACCCAGTACTTC.

The chain is built from TRBV6-5 and TRBJ2-1; TRBD2 aligns across 8 bases. Trimming removed 3 bases from V and 3 bases from J; junction bases left unmatched: 4. There are 15 residues in the CDR3. Germline V lookup: CDR1 MNHEY, CDR2 SVGAGI. Here the CDR3 DNA reads TGTGCCAGCAGTTATACTAGCGGAGGCTACAATGAGCAGTTCTTC. Translation: CASSYTSGGYNEQFF.

This clone has a handful of counts. The chain joins TRBV28 to TRBJ2-5; D might be TRBD2 (6 bases). Near its end, the DNA agrees better with TRBJ2-7, so the J call may be wrong. Germline V gives CDR1 MDHEN, CDR2 SYDVKM. The CDR3 length is 13 residues. The CDR3 region is CASSLGQGGEQYF. The CDR3 DNA reads as TGTGCCAGCAGTTTAGGGCAGGGAGGCGAGCAGTACTTC.

The V gene is TRBV4-2, the J gene TRBJ1-3; no clear D gene. V lost 2 bases and J lost 4, with 18 bases in between. The CDR3 length is 17 residues. Germline CDR1 LGHNA, CDR2 YNFKEQ. CDR3 in amino acids: CASSQKIIETTGNTIYF. In DNA, the CDR3 is TGTGCCAGCAGCCAAAAAATCATCGAGACAACAGGAAACACCATATATTTT.

The chain employs TRBV7-9 and TRBJ2-1, with 12 bases identical to TRBD2. Trimming took 4 bases from V and 9 from J; bases not matched to a gene: 10. CDR1 is SEHNR and CDR2 is FQNEAQ in the germline V gene (reference sequence). There are 16 residues in the CDR3. The CDR3 DNA follows: TGTGCCAGCAGCTCGGCGACTAGCGGGAGAGTGAGTGAGCAGTTCTTC. It encodes CASSSATSGRVSEQFF.